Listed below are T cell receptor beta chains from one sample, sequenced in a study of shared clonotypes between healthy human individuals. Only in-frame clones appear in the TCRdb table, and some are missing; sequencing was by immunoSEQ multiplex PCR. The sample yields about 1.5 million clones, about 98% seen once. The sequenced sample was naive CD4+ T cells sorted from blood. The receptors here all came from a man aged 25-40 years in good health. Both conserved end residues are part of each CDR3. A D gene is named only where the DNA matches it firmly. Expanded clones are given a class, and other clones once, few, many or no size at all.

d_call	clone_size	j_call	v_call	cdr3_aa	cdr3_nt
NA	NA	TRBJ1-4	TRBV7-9	CASSFPVGPANEKLFF	TGTGCCAGCAGCTTCCCGGTTGGGCCAGCTAATGAAAAACTGTTTTTT
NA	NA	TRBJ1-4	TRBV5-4	CASRNAGTSNEKLFF	TGTGCCAGCAGGAACGCCGGGACGTCGAATGAAAAACTGTTTTTT
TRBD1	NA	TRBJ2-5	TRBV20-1	CSARTGGTQYF	TGCAGTGCTAGGACAGGGGGGACCCAGTACTTC
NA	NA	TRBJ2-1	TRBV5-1	CASSLGDGYEQFF	TGCGCCAGCAGCTTGGGGGACGGATATGAGCAGTTCTTC
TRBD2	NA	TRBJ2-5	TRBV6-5	CASAGQLAALETQYF	TGTGCCAGCGCCGGCCAACTAGCGGCTCTAGAGACCCAGTACTTC
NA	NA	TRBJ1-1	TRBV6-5	CASSPYRTENTEAFF	TGTGCCAGCAGTCCTTATAGGACAGAGAACACTGAAGCTTTCTTT
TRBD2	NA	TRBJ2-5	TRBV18	CASSPQREYGETQYF	TGTGCCAGCTCACCGCAGCGGGAGTATGGGGAGACCCAGTACTTC
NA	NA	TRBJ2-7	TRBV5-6	CASSLGAIHEQYF	TGTGCCAGCAGCTTGGGGGCGATCCACGAGCAGTACTTC
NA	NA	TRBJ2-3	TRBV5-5	CASSLEGRTDTQYF	TGTGCCAGCAGCTTGGAAGGGAGGACAGATACGCAGTATTTT
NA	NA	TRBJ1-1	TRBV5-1	CASSRGGGEDTEAFF	TGCGCCAGCAGCCGGGGAGGGGGTGAGGACACTGAAGCTTTCTTT
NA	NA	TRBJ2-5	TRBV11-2	CASSLGSGQETQYF	TGTGCCAGCAGCTTAGGAAGCGGCCAAGAGACCCAGTACTTC
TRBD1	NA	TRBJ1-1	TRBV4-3	CASSLGQGTEAFF	TGCGCCAGCAGCCTTGGACAGGGTACTGAAGCTTTCTTT
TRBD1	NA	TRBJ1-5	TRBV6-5	CASSSDRRGSNQPQHF	TGTGCCAGCAGTTCGGACAGGCGGGGTAGCAATCAGCCCCAGCATTTT
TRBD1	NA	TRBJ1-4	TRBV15	CATSRGQGGEKLFF	TGTGCCACCAGCAGAGGACAGGGGGGAGAAAAACTGTTTTTT
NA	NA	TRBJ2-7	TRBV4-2	CASSLSNLGSYEQYF	TGTGCCAGCAGCCTATCAAACTTGGGGTCGTACGAGCAGTACTTC
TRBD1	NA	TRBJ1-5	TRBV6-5	CASSSTGGGQPQHF	TGTGCCAGCAGTTCGACAGGGGGAGGTCAGCCCCAGCATTTT
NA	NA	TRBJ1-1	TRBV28	CASSLMSRGNTEAFF	TGTGCCAGCAGTTTAATGTCCAGGGGGAACACTGAAGCTTTCTTT
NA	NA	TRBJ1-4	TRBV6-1	CASTPGNTNEKLFF	TGTGCCAGCACCCCAGGGAACACTAATGAAAAACTGTTTTTT
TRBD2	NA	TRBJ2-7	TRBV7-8	CASSPEGLAVRSGNYEQYF	TGTGCCAGCAGCCCCGAGGGACTAGCGGTTAGATCGGGAAACTACGAGCAGTACTTC
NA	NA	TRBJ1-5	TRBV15	CATGQGLGQPQHF	TGTGCCACCGGGCAAGGCTTGGGTCAGCCCCAGCATTTT
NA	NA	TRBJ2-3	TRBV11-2	CASSLGGGKTLGDTQYF	TGTGCCAGCAGCTTAGGGGGCGGGAAAACCCTCGGAGATACGCAGTATTTT
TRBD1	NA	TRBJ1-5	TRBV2	CASSDQTGSTSQPQHF	TGTGCCAGCAGTGACCAGACAGGGAGTACCAGTCAGCCCCAGCATTTT
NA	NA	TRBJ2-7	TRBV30	CAWRGAAYEQYF	TGTGCCTGGAGAGGAGCGGCTTACGAGCAGTACTTC
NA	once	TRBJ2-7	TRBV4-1	CASSQPTTRGPTREQYF	TGCGCCAGCAGCCAACCGACTACTAGAGGACCGACGAGAGAGCAGTACTTC
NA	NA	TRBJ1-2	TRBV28	CAITGPTYGYTF	TGTGCCATTACAGGTCCCACTTATGGCTACACCTTC
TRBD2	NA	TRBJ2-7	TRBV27	CASSFGGRVPYEQYF	TGTGCCAGCAGTTTTGGAGGGAGGGTCCCCTACGAGCAGTACTTC
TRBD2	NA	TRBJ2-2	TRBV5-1	CASSFPLAGVGNTGELFF	TGCGCCAGCAGCTTCCCCCTAGCGGGAGTAGGTAACACCGGGGAGCTGTTTTTT
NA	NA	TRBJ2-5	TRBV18	CASSPRTPQETQYF	TGTGCCAGCTCACCACGGACTCCGCAAGAGACCCAGTACTTC
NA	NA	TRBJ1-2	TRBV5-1	CASSRTQRGASYGYTF	TGCGCCAGCAGCCGCACACAGCGGGGGGCGAGCTATGGCTACACCTTC
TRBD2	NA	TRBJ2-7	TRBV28	CASSLPGLADF	TGTGCCAGCAGTTTACCGGGACTAGCGGACTTC
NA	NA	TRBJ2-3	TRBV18	CASSPLWGGTDTQYF	TGTGCCAGCTCACCATTGTGGGGAGGCACAGATACGCAGTATTTT
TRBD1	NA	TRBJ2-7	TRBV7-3	CASSLTTGYEQYF	TGTGCCAGCAGCTTAACGACAGGGTACGAGCAGTACTTC
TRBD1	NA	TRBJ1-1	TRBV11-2	CASSFGTGWRWTEAFF	TGTGCCAGCAGCTTCGGGACAGGGTGGCGTTGGACTGAAGCTTTCTTT
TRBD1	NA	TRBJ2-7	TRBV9	CASSLHGTGSWEQYF	TGTGCCAGCAGCTTACATGGGACAGGGAGCTGGGAGCAGTACTTC
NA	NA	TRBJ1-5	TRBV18	CASSPRGSSNQPQHF	TGTGCCAGCTCGCCTCGGGGGTCGAGCAATCAGCCCCAGCATTTT
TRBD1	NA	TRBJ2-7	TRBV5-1	CASSYQRTGAYEQYF	TGCGCCAGCAGCTACCAGAGGACAGGGGCCTACGAGCAGTACTTC
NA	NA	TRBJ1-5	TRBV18	CASSPIRDNNQPQHF	TGTGCCAGCTCACCAATCCGGGACAACAATCAGCCCCAGCATTTT
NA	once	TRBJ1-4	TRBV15	CATSREAGSNEKLFF	TGTGCCACCAGCAGAGAGGCGGGGAGTAATGAAAAACTGTTTTTT
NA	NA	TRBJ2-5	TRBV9	CASSKTGVVGETQYF	TGTGCCAGCAGCAAAACCGGAGTAGTGGGGGAGACCCAGTACTTC
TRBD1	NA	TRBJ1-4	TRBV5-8	CASSWNLLGQINEKLFF	TGTGCCAGCAGCTGGAACTTACTGGGACAGATTAATGAAAAACTGTTTTTT
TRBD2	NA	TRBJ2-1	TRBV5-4	CASSSKAGSSYNEQFF	TGTGCCAGCAGCTCTAAAGCGGGAAGCTCCTACAATGAGCAGTTCTTC
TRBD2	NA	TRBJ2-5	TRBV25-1	CASSEPPGGRGETQYF	TGTGCCAGCAGTGAACCGCCCGGCGGGAGAGGGGAGACCCAGTACTTC
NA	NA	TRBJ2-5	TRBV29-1	CSVVRETQYF	TGCAGCGTTGTTCGGGAGACCCAGTACTTC
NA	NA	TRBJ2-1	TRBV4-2	CASSLEGAPQYNEQFF	TGTGCCAGCAGCTTGGAGGGTGCTCCTCAATACAATGAGCAGTTCTTC
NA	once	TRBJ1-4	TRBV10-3	CAISDGRPNEKLFF	TGTGCCATCAGCGACGGGAGGCCTAATGAAAAACTGTTTTTT
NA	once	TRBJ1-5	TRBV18	CASSPQGRGSNQPQHF	TGTGCCAGCTCACCCCAGGGGAGGGGTAGCAATCAGCCCCAGCATTTT
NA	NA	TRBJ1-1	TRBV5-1	CASSNRAQHTEAFF	TGCGCCAGCAGCAATCGGGCCCAACACACTGAAGCTTTCTTT
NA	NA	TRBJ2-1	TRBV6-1	CASSEADVTYNEQFF	TGTGCCAGCAGTGAAGCGGATGTCACCTACAATGAGCAGTTCTTC
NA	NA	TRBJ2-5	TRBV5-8	CASSSGFRQTKGETQYF	TGTGCCAGCAGCTCGGGGTTTCGACAGACTAAAGGGGAGACCCAGTACTTC